This is a list of T cell receptor beta chains from one sample in a study of CD8+ T cells in alopecia areata. Profiled with immunoSEQ multiplex PCR; TCRdb holds only in-frame clones, not every one. The table lists under 300,000 clones, 50% to 75% of them singletons. The material sequenced was CD4+ T cells sorted from blood, taken around week 53, from a patient treated with tofacitinib. All receptors derive from a human donor with alopecia areata. Both conserved end residues are part of each CDR3.

j_gene	v_gene	CDR3aa
TRBJ1-1	TRBV5-1	CASSLASLNTEAFF
TRBJ1-4	TRBV6-5	CASSYRGAREKLFF
TRBJ2-7	TRBV4-1	CASSQDQARYGEQYF
TRBJ2-3	TRBV11-2	CASQDRDETDTQYF
TRBJ2-7	TRBV4-3	CASSRRPQGEDEQYF
TRBJ2-5	TRBV15	CATSRDLGLPETQYF
TRBJ1-1	TRBV19	CASSFLGNIEAFF
TRBJ1-2	TRBV10-3	CAISESRMNYGYTF
TRBJ2-1	TRBV20-1	CSARSLNEQFF
TRBJ2-3	TRBV9	CASSVGGRGRGDTQYF
TRBJ2-2	TRBV30	CAWAGNTGELFF
TRBJ2-1	TRBV5-1	CASSVLGGRIYNEQFF
TRBJ2-5	TRBV29-1	CSGGLGQETQYF
TRBJ1-2	TRBV5-6	CASTYLFGSYGYTF
TRBJ2-1	TRBV7-9	CASSLVGSAYNEQFF
TRBJ2-1	TRBV7-9	CASSLGRRTSGPNEQFF
TRBJ2-5	TRBV5-6	CASREIGGLGETQYF
TRBJ1-2	TRBV30	CAWSVPGLGGYTF
TRBJ2-2	TRBV7-9	CATQSSGNTGELFF
TRBJ2-2	TRBV30	CAWSVRGSGGTGELFF
TRBJ1-4	TRBV30	CAWSLAGNPTNEKLFF
TRBJ2-7	TRBV9	CASSVGPGSEYEQYF
TRBJ2-7	TRBV7-8	CASSPWDTSYEQYF
TRBJ2-7	TRBV29-1	CSVQQVYEQYF
TRBJ2-7	TRBV11-1	CASSVTGEKAEQYF
TRBJ1-3	TRBV7-6	CASSGRTGEDRHSGNTIYF
TRBJ2-5	TRBV15	CATSRERVRETQYF
TRBJ2-5	TRBV5-4	CASSGGQEETQYF
TRBJ2-7	TRBV4-2	CASSLYRGHYEQYF
TRBJ2-7	TRBV5-1	CASSFGDIIDEQYF
TRBJ1-4	TRBV6-5	CASRSGEKLFF
TRBJ1-2	TRBV30	CASNRDPSNYGYTF
TRBJ2-7	TRBV9	CASSLSGTSSNEQYF
TRBJ2-1	TRBV29-1	CSVDRQGLEQFF
TRBJ1-4	TRBV30	CAWSNAVEKLFF
TRBJ1-2	TRBV5-4	CASSLSRQGNYGYTF
TRBJ2-1	TRBV29-1	CSEATGNEQFF
TRBJ1-1	TRBV6-5	CASSLAGTRGSEAFF
TRBJ1-2	TRBV5-1	CASRPQDGRYGYTF
TRBJ2-7	TRBV6-5	CASSPFGQGKYEQYF
TRBJ2-2	TRBV6-1	CASTRDIGTGELFF
TRBJ2-3	TRBV29-1	CSVGGEVRTDTQYF
TRBJ1-2	TRBV29-1	CSVDGGSYGYTF
TRBJ1-6	TRBV27	CASSLKGKNNSPLHF
TRBJ2-1	TRBV29-1	CSAANLARSSYNEQFF
TRBJ1-2	TRBV9	CASSVGQPNYGYTF
TRBJ1-1	TRBV5-1	CASSYLLQGNTEAFF
TRBJ1-3	TRBV29-1	CSVEGAPGNTIYF